Listed below are T cell receptor beta chains from one sample, sequenced in a study of T cell responses to AZD1222 COVID-19 vaccine. Sequencing was performed with immunoSEQ multiplex PCR; in TCRdb, only in-frame clones are kept and a portion is missing. The table has around 150,000 clones, 75% to 95% seen once; the top ten hold less than 3.5%. The sample was peripheral blood, taken 28 days after the second AZD1222 dose. These receptors were collected from an adult who received the AZD1222 COVID-19 vaccine. Both conserved end residues are part of each CDR3. The D gene is left open where the match is weak. The size field is filled for only some rows; it gives once, few, many or a size class.

cdr3_nt cdr3_aa j_call d_call v_call clone_size cdr3_length
TGCAGCGTTGGGGCCAGGGCGAATGAAAAACTGTTTTTT CSVGARANEKLFF TRBJ1-4 . TRBV29-1 . 13
TGTGCCAGCAGTGAAGGGGCGGAATCCTACAATGAGCAGTTCTTC CASSEGAESYNEQFF TRBJ2-1 . TRBV2 . 15
TGTGCCAGCAGCTTGGGTGGTGACCTTGCTGAAGCTTTCTTT CASSLGGDLAEAFF TRBJ1-1 . TRBV7-9 . 14
TGTGCCAGCAGTTTGCGAGGCGGCAATCAGCCCCAGCATTTT CASSLRGGNQPQHF TRBJ1-5 . TRBV6-5 . 14
TGTGCCAGCAGCTCGCGGGACTATCCCCTTTTCGGGGAGCTGTTTTTT CASSSRDYPLFGELFF TRBJ2-2 TRBD2 TRBV5-4 . 16
TGCGCCTCTCGGGGGTCGTCGGGCAATCAGCCCCAGCATTTT CASRGSSGNQPQHF TRBJ1-5 . TRBV23-1 many 14
TGTGCCAGCAGCTTAGAGGGGGCCTTAAACTATGGCTACACCTTC CASSLEGALNYGYTF TRBJ1-2 . TRBV11-2 once 15
TGTGCCAGCAGCTTTCTAGCGGGGCTATACAATGAGCAGTTCTTC CASSFLAGLYNEQFF TRBJ2-1 TRBD2 TRBV7-9 . 15
TGCGCCAGCAACCCGACAGGGGGCAATGAGCAGTTCTTC CASNPTGGNEQFF TRBJ2-1 TRBD1 TRBV10-2 . 13
TGTGCCAGCAGGCAAAGACTAGCGGCTAATGAGCAGTTCTTC CASRQRLAANEQFF TRBJ2-1 TRBD2 TRBV2 . 14
TGTGCCAGCTCACCAAGAGGGGCGGATGAAAAACTGTTTTTT CASSPRGADEKLFF TRBJ1-4 . TRBV18 . 14
TGTGCCAGCAGCAAACAGTGGGGCGAAGCTTTCTTT CASSKQWGEAFF TRBJ1-1 . TRBV27 . 12
TGTGCCAGTAGGACGGACAGATCCTCTGGAAACACCATATATTTT CASRTDRSSGNTIYF TRBJ1-3 . TRBV19 . 15
TGCGCCAGCTCACAGAGCCAGGGAAGGGAAAAACTGTTTTTT CASSQSQGREKLFF TRBJ1-4 . TRBV5-1 . 14
TGTGCCAGCAGCAGCTTAAACTTCCCCTACGAGCAGTACTTC CASSSLNFPYEQYF TRBJ2-7 . TRBV11-2 . 14
TGTGCCAGCAGTTTCCTCCTCCATACAGGCTTGAACACTGAAGCTTTCTTT CASSFLLHTGLNTEAFF TRBJ1-1 . TRBV27 once 17
TGTGCCAGCAGTTGGTCCGGGACAACTAGCAATCAGCCCCAGCATTTT CASSWSGTTSNQPQHF TRBJ1-5 . TRBV27 . 16
TGCGCCAGCAGCTTCGGGGGGCGAGAGACCCAGTACTTC CASSFGGRETQYF TRBJ2-5 . TRBV5-1 . 13
TGTGCCAGCAGCTTGGTCGAGACAGGGGACCCCAACGGGGAGCAGTACTTC CASSLVETGDPNGEQYF TRBJ2-7 TRBD1 TRBV5-6 once 17
TGTGCCAGCAGACCTGAACAGGGGCCCGCTTCACCCCTCCACTTT CASRPEQGPASPLHF TRBJ1-6 TRBD1 TRBV27 . 15
TGTGCCAGCAGCGCCCATGGAAACACCATATATTTT CASSAHGNTIYF TRBJ1-3 . TRBV7-9 . 12
TGCAGTGCTAGTCGCCAGGGGGCTGGGGCCAACGTCCTGACTTTC CSASRQGAGANVLTF TRBJ2-6 TRBD1 TRBV20-1 . 15
TGTGCCTGGAGGGACCCGGTGGGCACAGATACGCAGTATTTT CAWRDPVGTDTQYF TRBJ2-3 . TRBV30 once 14
TGTGCCAGCAGCTTAATCCTACTAGCGGGAGGGAATGAGCAGTTCTTC CASSLILLAGGNEQFF TRBJ2-1 TRBD2 TRBV7-2 . 16
TGTGCCACCACCTCGGGGAGCGGGAGAGAGGGGACCCAGTACTTC CATTSGSGREGTQYF TRBJ2-5 TRBD2 TRBV10-3 . 15
TGTGCCAGTAGTCCAGACAGGGGGTATGGCTACACCTTC CASSPDRGYGYTF TRBJ1-2 TRBD1 TRBV19 . 13
TGTGCCAGCAGAAATAGCGGACAAGAGACCCAGTACTTC CASRNSGQETQYF TRBJ2-5 . TRBV7-9 . 13
TGTGCCAGCTCCCCCCCCTACAATGAGCAGTTCTTC CASSPPYNEQFF TRBJ2-1 . TRBV18 . 12
TGCGCCGCGCGAGGATGGTGCGGGACAGGTGACTTTCACGAGCAGTACTTC CAARGWCGTGDFHEQYF TRBJ2-7 TRBD1 TRBV23-1 . 17
TGTGCCAGCGGTGGTGTCTTAGGGCAAATGAACACTGAAGCTTTCTTT CASGGVLGQMNTEAFF TRBJ1-1 . TRBV14 once 16
TGTGCCAGCTCACCGACAGGGGCTTTAGCCAAAAACATTCAGTACTTC CASSPTGALAKNIQYF TRBJ2-4 TRBD1 TRBV18 . 16
TGTGCCAGCAGCCCTGAGCAAGGCGGCGAGCAGTACTTC CASSPEQGGEQYF TRBJ2-7 . TRBV7-8 . 13
TGTGCCAGCAGTGGTCCCGGGGGGGGTGCTAGCACAGATACGCAGTATTTT CASSGPGGGASTDTQYF TRBJ2-3 TRBD2 TRBV6-1 . 17
TGTGCCAGCAGTTTAGCAGGGGCCGATCAGCCCCAGCATTTT CASSLAGADQPQHF TRBJ1-5 . TRBV27 . 14
TGCGCCAGCAGCTTGGGGCCAGTGGACGAGCAGTACTTC CASSLGPVDEQYF TRBJ2-7 . TRBV5-1 once 13
TGTGCCACCAGCAGGGACAGGGGTAGCAATCAGCCCCAGCATTTT CATSRDRGSNQPQHF TRBJ1-5 TRBD1 TRBV15 . 15
TGTGTCAGAAGCTTAGAACCCGGGACTAGCGGGAGGGCCTCTCTATCCAAAAACATTCAGTACTTC CVRSLEPGTSGRASLSKNIQYF TRBJ2-4 . TRBV7-5 once 22
TGTGCCAGCAGCGTAGCTCGGACTAGCGGATTGGGGGCCGGGGAGCTGTTTTTT CASSVARTSGLGAGELFF TRBJ2-2 TRBD2 TRBV9 . 18
TGCAGCGTTGAGGGGAGTAGCTCCTACAATGAGCAGTTCTTC CSVEGSSSYNEQFF TRBJ2-1 . TRBV29-1 . 14
TGTGCCAGCAGCTCCACCGGGGGCCTCATTATCTACGAGCAGTACTTC CASSSTGGLIIYEQYF TRBJ2-7 . TRBV7-8 . 16
TGTGCCAGCAGTTACTCGGGAGGGAGGGATGAAAAACTGTTTTTT CASSYSGGRDEKLFF TRBJ1-4 . TRBV6-5 . 15
TGTGCCAGCAGCCCACGGACAGGTGGCGGCTACACCTTC CASSPRTGGGYTF TRBJ1-2 TRBD1 TRBV12-3/TRBV12-4 . 13
TGTGCCAGCAGCAAAAACCATGACAGACACTCTGAAGCTTTCTTT CASSKNHDRHSEAFF TRBJ1-1 . TRBV21-1 . 15
TGTGCCAGCAGTCTAAGGACAGGAGGGGAGAGGCTAGGCTATGGCTACACCTTC CASSLRTGGERLGYGYTF TRBJ1-2 TRBD1 TRBV6-6 . 18
TGTGCCAGCAGTTCTCTAGCGGGAGGGAACGAGCAGTACTTC CASSSLAGGNEQYF TRBJ2-7 TRBD2 TRBV6-5 . 14
TGCGCCAGCAGCTTGGGGCTAGCGGGAGGCCAAGAGACCCAGTACTTC CASSLGLAGGQETQYF TRBJ2-5 TRBD2 TRBV5-1 . 16
TGTGCCAGCAGCCAGGCACTTAGCGGGAGGGCGGACACCGGGGAGCTGTTTTTT CASSQALSGRADTGELFF TRBJ2-2 TRBD2 TRBV3-1/TRBV3-2 . 18
TGTGCCAGCAGTCCAGGGACAGGTCGAGGCTACACCTTC CASSPGTGRGYTF TRBJ1-2 TRBD1 TRBV6-5 . 13
TGTGCCAGCAGCCAAGGGGGCGGCTACACCTTC CASSQGGGYTF TRBJ1-2 . TRBV3-1/TRBV3-2 . 11
TGTGCCAGCAGTGGAACCGGGACAGGGGCCTACGAGCAGTACTTC CASSGTGTGAYEQYF TRBJ2-7 TRBD1 TRBV6-6 . 15
TGTGCCAGCACCGAGCCATGGGTCGGCTTAGAAGCTTTCTTT CASTEPWVGLEAFF TRBJ1-1 . TRBV6-5 . 14
TGTGCCAGCAGCTTGGATACTTCACCCCTCCACTTT CASSLDTSPLHF TRBJ1-6 . TRBV5-5 few 12
TGTCCCATTACAAAAAAACACGACTCGGCCAAAAACATTCAGTACTTC CPITKKHDSAKNIQYF TRBJ2-4 . TRBV19 . 16